Following are 6 T cell receptor beta chains from one sample sequenced in a study of T-cell memory formation after mild COVID-19. TCRdb re-called the 5' RACE reads through MiXCR, storing one row per CDR3 protein. The sample yields 580,000 or so distinct CDR3 sequences, about 18% seen once. The specimen was PBMCs or a T cell subset sorted from them (not recorded which). The receptor source for this set is an adult woman who had mild COVID-19 (a few samples of this study predate the infection). Cell type and time point are not known.

V is TRBV12-3 or TRBV12-4 and J is TRBJ1-2; tentatively, D is TRBD1 (5 bases). Trimming removed 3 bases at V and 0 bases at J, with 8 bases between. CDR3 length equals 14 residues. CDR3 loop: CASSFDRSNYGYTF. Written as DNA, the CDR3 is TGTGCCAGCAGTTTTGACAGATCTAACTATGGCTACACCTTC.

This clonotype has ten or more counts. The V and J genes are TRBV5-1 and TRBJ1-2; D is ambiguous. CDR3 length: 14 residues. Germline V CDR1 and CDR2: SGHRS, YFSETQ. Between the trimmed V and J ends, which lost 4 bases and 0 bases, there was a span of 10 bases. The CDR3 coding sequence is TGCGCCAGCAGCCCGACACCTTCTAACTATGGCTACACCTTC. Its translation is CASSPTPSNYGYTF.

The J gene is TRBJ1-1, the V gene TRBV5-6; possibly TRBD1 for D (5 bases). Germline lookup yields CDR1 SGHDT and CDR2 YYEEEE. The CDR3 totals 15 residues. Trimming pared 4 bases from V and 4 bases from J, leaving 17 bases between. The CDR3 DNA reads as TGTGCCAGCAGCCCAGACCCAACTGGGGGCACTGAAGCTTTCTTT. Translating gives CASSPDPTGGTEAFF.

This clonotype came up a few times. V and J are TRBV5-1 and TRBJ2-5; possible D gene TRBD2, 6 bases. The V and J ends lost 2 bases and 1 base respectively, with 12 bases between them. Germline CDR1 and CDR2: SGHRS and YFSETQ. The CDR3 totals 15 residues. CDR3 coding DNA: TGCGCCAGCAGCTTCTATGGGGGGTTCCAAGAGACCCAGTACTTC. Translating it yields CASSFYGGFQETQYF.

This clonotype has only a few counts. The J gene is TRBJ2-6, the V gene TRBV11-2; the match to TRBD2 covers 7 bases. Germline V CDR1 and CDR2: SGHAT, FQNNGV. The CDR3 spans 15 residues. The V gene end was trimmed by 5 bases and the J gene end by 4 bases; junction bases not matched to a gene: 5. This CDR3 is CASSSGTLGANVLTF. In DNA, the CDR3 is TGTGCCAGCAGCAGCGGGACCTTAGGGGCCAACGTCCTGACTTTC.

This clonotype was picked up a small number of times. V is TRBV7-8 and J is TRBJ1-5; 7 bases fit TRBD1. The CDR3 has 16 residues. V lost 4 bases to trimming and J lost 6 bases; unmatched junction nucleotides: 12. Germline V gives CDR1 SGHVS, CDR2 FQNEAQ. CDR3 residues: CASSSGTARGTQPQHF. The DNA of the CDR3 is TGTGCCAGCAGCTCCGGGACAGCCCGCGGCACTCAGCCCCAGCATTTT.